This record concerns one T cell receptor (beta chain) sequence. Researchers sorted participants into cohorts using their self-reported clinical history. Two consecutive negative NP/OP PCR tests, clearance, or resolved symptoms defined Cohort 3 recovery. The data belong to a study of blood T cell repertoires in COVID-19. Study at large: COVID-19 samples from acute and convalescent phases originated in the United States, Italy and Spain. PBMCs, B-cell-depleted T cells, or T cells were the source of the cDNA or gDNA that made up the material.

CDR1 is SGHTA, CDR2 FQGNSA, per germline. With V trimmed by 6 bases and J by 2 bases, 7 bases remained unmatched. The CDR3 loop spans 16 amino acids. Sequencing used immunoSEQ multiplex PCR; TCRdb keeps in-frame clones, though not all of them. The sample has around 330,000 clones, approximately 90% seen once. Sequenced: PBMCs or T cells enriched from blood (not recorded which). This TCR was recovered from a woman under 30 who had recovered from COVID-19. The genes are TRBV7-2 and TRBJ2-2, with 9 nucleotides matching TRBD2. The CDR3 here is CASSPAGGANTGELFF. The CDR3 nucleotides read TGTGCCAGCAGTCCGGCGGGGGGGGCCAACACCGGGGAGCTGTTTTTT.